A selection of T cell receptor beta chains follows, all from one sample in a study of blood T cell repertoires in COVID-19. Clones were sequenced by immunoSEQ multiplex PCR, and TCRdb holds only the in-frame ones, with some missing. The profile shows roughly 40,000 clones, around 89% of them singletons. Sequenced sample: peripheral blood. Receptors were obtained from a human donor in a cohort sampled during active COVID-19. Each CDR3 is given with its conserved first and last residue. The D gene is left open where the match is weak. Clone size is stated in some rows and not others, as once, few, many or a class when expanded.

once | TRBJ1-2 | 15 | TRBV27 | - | CASRTGVGSFYGYTF | TGTGCCAGCAGGACCGGGGTAGGGTCCTTCTATGGCTACACCTTC
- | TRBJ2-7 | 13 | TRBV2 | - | CASSAGRGYEQYF | TGTGCCAGCAGTGCGGGCAGGGGTTACGAGCAGTACTTC
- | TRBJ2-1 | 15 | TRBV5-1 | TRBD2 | CASSETSGVYNEQFF | TGCGCCAGCAGCGAAACTAGCGGGGTCTACAATGAGCAGTTCTTC
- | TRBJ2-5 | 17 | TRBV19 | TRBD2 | CASSPSTGTSGSTTQYF | TGTGCCAGTAGTCCCTCCACCGGGACTAGCGGGAGTACGACCCAGTACTTC
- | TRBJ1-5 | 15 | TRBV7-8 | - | CASSRDTTVTQPQHF | TGTGCCAGCAGCCGGGACACGACAGTCACTCAGCCCCAGCATTTT
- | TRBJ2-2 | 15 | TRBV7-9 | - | CASSLEQGGAGELFF | TGTGCCAGCAGCTTAGAACAGGGTGGCGCCGGGGAGCTGTTTTTT
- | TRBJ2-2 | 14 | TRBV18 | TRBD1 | CASSPGQVPGELFF | TGTGCCAGCTCACCGGGACAGGTCCCCGGGGAGCTGTTTTTT
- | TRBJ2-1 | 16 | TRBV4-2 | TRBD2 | CASSQERTSGINEQFF | TGTGCCAGCAGCCAAGAAAGGACTAGCGGGATCAATGAGCAGTTCTTC
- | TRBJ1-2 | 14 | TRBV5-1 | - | CASSLVAGNYGYTF | TGCGCCAGCAGCTTGGTTGCGGGAAACTATGGCTACACCTTC
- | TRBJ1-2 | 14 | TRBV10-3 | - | CAISESGGEGGYTF | TGTGCCATCAGTGAGTCGGGGGGAGAAGGAGGCTACACCTTC
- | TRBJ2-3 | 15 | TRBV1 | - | CTSSPRGAGVDTQYF | TGCACCAGCAGCCCCCGGGGAGCGGGAGTAGATACGCAGTATTTT
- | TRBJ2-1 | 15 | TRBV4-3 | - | CASSQDPGGGTEQFF | TGCGCCAGCAGCCAAGATCCCGGCGGGGGCACTGAGCAGTTCTTC
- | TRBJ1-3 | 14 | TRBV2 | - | CASSSRVSGNTIYF | TGTGCCAGCAGTTCCAGGGTCTCTGGAAACACCATATATTTT
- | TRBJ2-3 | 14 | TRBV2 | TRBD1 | CASWRQGRTDTQYF | TGTGCCAGCTGGAGACAGGGGAGGACAGATACGCAGTATTTT
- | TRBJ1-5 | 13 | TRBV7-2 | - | CASSLEAREPQHF | TGTGCCAGCAGCCTCGAAGCACGGGAGCCCCAGCATTTT
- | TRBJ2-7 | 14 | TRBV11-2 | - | CASSLDPGGSEQYF | TGTGCCAGCAGCTTAGATCCTGGAGGGTCCGAGCAGTACTTC
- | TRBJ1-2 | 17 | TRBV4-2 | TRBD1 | CASSQDPSSGTGLGYTF | TGTGCCAGCAGCCAAGATCCGTCTTCCGGGACAGGGTTGGGCTACACCTTC
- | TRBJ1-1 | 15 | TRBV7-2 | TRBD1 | CASSPTGRGQTEAFF | TGTGCCAGCAGCCCCACGGGCAGGGGGCAAACTGAAGCTTTCTTT
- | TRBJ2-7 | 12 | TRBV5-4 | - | CASSFDMGEQYF | TGTGCCAGCAGCTTCGACATGGGCGAGCAGTACTTC
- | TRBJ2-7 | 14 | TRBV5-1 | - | CASSLGTAFYEQYF | TGCGCCAGCAGCTTGGGGACAGCGTTCTACGAGCAGTACTTC
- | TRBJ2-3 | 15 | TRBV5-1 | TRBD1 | CASSLQGAGTDTQYF | TGCGCCAGCAGTCTTCAGGGGGCTGGCACAGATACGCAGTATTTT
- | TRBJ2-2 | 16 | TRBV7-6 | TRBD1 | CASSLVGQGKAGELFF | TGTGCCAGCAGCTTAGTGGGACAGGGGAAGGCCGGGGAGCTGTTTTTT
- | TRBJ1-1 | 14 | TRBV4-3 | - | CASSQDRSLPKAFF | TGCGCCAGCAGCCAAGACAGGTCCCTTCCTAAGGCTTTCTTT
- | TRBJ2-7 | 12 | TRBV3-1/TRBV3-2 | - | CASSQAPTKQYF | TGTGCCAGCAGCCAAGCTCCGACTAAGCAGTACTTC
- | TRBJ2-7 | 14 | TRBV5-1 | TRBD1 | CASSSGQGSGEQYF | TGCGCCAGCAGCTCTGGACAGGGCTCTGGCGAGCAGTACTTC
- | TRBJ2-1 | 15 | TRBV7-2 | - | CASSLAGQGYNEQFF | TGTGCCAGCAGCTTAGCTGGCCAGGGCTACAATGAGCAGTTCTTC
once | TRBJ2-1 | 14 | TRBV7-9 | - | CASRPHLGDNEQFF | TGTGCCAGCAGACCCCATTTAGGGGACAATGAGCAGTTCTTC